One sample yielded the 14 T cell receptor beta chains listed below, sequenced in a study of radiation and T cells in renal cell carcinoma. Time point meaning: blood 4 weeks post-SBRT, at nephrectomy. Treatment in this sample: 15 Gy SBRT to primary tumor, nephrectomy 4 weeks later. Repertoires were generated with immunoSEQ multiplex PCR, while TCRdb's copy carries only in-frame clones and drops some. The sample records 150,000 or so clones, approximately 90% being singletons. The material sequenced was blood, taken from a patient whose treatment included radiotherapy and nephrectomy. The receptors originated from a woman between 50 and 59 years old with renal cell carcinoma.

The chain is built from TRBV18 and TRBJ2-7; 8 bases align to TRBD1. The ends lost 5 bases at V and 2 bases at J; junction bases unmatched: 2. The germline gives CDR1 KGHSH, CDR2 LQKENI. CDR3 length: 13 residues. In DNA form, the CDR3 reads TGTGCCAGCTCAGCGGGACAGGCCTACGAGCAGTACTTC. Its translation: CASSAGQAYEQYF.

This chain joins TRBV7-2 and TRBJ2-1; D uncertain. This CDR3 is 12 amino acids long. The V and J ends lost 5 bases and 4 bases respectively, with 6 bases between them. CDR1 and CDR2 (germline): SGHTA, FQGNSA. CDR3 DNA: TGTGCCAGCAGCCTGCCATACAATGAGCAGTTCTTC. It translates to CASSLPYNEQFF.

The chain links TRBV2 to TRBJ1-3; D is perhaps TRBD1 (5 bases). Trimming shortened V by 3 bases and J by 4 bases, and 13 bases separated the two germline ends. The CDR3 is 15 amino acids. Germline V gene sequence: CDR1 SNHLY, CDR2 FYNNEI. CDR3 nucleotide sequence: TGTGCCAGCAGTGACGCCAGGGTGAGAGGAAACACCATATATTTT. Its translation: CASSDARVRGNTIYF.

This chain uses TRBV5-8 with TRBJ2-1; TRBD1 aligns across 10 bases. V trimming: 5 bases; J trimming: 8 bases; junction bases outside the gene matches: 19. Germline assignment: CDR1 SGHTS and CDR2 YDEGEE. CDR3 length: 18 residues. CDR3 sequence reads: CASSQMTWPGTGVYEQFF. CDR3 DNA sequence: TGTGCCAGCAGTCAAATGACTTGGCCCGGGACAGGGGTTTATGAGCAGTTCTTC.

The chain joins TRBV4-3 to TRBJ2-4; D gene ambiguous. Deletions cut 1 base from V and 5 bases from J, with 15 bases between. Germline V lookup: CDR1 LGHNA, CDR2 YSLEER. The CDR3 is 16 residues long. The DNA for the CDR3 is TGCGCCAGCAGCCAAGGACCCCTAGGCAGCGAAAACATTCAGTACTTC. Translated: CASSQGPLGSENIQYF.

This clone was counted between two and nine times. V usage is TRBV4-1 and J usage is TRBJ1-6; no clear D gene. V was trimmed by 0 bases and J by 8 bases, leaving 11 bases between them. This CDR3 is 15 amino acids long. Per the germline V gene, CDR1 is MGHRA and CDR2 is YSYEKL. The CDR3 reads CASSQDEGGYSPLHF. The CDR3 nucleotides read TGCGCCAGCAGCCAAGATGAGGGCGGGTATTCACCCCTCCACTTT.

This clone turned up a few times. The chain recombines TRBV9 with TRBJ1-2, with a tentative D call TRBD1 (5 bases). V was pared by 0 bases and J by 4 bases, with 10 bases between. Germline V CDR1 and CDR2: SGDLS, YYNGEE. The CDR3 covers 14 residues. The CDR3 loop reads CASSVGTTSYGYTF. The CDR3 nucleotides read TGTGCCAGCAGCGTAGGGACAACCTCCTATGGCTACACCTTC.

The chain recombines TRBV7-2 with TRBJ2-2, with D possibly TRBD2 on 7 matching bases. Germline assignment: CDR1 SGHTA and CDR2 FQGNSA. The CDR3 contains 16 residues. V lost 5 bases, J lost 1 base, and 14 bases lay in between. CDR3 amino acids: CASSKRGGLNTGELFF. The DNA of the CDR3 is TGTGCCAGCAGCAAACGCGGGGGCCTGAACACCGGGGAGCTGTTTTTT.

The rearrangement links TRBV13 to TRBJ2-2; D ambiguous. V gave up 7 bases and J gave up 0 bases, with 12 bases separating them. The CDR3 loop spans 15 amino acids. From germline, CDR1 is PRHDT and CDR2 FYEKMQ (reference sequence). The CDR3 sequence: CASTGDLTNTGELFF. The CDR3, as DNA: TGTGCCAGCACCGGAGACCTCACGAACACCGGGGAGCTGTTTTTT.

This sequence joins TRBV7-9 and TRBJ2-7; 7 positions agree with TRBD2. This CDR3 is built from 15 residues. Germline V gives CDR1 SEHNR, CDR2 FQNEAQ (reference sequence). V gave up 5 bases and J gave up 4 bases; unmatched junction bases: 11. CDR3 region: CASSLILGGSYEQYF. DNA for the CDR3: TGTGCCAGCAGCCTAATCCTCGGCGGGAGTTACGAGCAGTACTTC.

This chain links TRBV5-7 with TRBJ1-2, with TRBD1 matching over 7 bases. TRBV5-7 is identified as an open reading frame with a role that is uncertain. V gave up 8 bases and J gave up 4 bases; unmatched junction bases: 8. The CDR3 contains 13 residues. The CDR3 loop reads CASILAGGYGYTF. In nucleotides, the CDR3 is TGTGCCAGTATCCTGGCAGGGGGCTATGGCTACACCTTC.

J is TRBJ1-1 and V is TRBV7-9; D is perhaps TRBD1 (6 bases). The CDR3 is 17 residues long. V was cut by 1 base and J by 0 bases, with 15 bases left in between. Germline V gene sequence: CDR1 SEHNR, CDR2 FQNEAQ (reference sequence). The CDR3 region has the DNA TGTGCCAGCAGCTTAGGATCCCAGGGGATCATGAACACTGAAGCTTTCTTT. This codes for CASSLGSQGIMNTEAFF.

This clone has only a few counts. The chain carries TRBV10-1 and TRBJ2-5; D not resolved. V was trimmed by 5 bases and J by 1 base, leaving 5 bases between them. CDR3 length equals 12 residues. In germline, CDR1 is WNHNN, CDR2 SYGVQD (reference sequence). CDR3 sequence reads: CASSFTQETQYF. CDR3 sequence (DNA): TGCGCCAGCAGTTTCACCCAAGAGACCCAGTACTTC.

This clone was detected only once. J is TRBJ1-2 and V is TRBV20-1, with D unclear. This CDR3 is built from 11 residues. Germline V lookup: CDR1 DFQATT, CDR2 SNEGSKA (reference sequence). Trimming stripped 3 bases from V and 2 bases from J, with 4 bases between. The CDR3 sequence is CSASLNYGYTF. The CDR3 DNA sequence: TGCAGTGCTAGCCTAAACTATGGCTACACCTTC.